The 16 T cell receptor beta chains given below trace back to one sample, sequenced in a study of T cells in Graves' hyperthyroidism and ophthalmopathy. The source material, RNA transcripts, was used to amplify TCR beta CDR3 regions. Carried out on the TCR CDR3, a first-round RT-PCR used the HTBI primer set. Via MiXCR, TCRdb re-called the multiplex PCR reads, giving one row per CDR3 protein. Here the sample spans around 720,000 distinct CDR3 sequences, 35% being singletons. The sequencing input was blood. The receptors stem from a woman aged 40 to 50 with Graves' hyperthyroidism.

The V and J genes are TRBV7-2 and TRBJ1-1; 8 bases align to TRBD1. This CDR3 contains 16 residues. Germline V gene sequence: CDR1 SGHTA, CDR2 FQGNSA. V dropped 4 bases and J dropped 2; count of bases not matched to a gene: 9. CDR3 protein: CASSSYRGTGNTEAFF. In DNA, the CDR3 is TGTGCCAGCAGCTCATACAGGGGGACTGGAAACACTGAAGCTTTCTTT.

This clonotype has at least ten counts. The rearrangement joins TRBV11-3 to TRBJ1-3; D unresolved. Between the trimmed V and J ends, which lost 10 bases and 2 bases, there was a span of 9 bases. Looked up from germline, CDR1 is SGHNT and CDR2 is YENEEA. The length of the CDR3 is 12 residues. The CDR3 region has the DNA TGTGCCACCCTCGGGACTGGAAACACCATATATTTT. Its translation is CATLGTGNTIYF.

This clonotype occurred many times. The chain uses TRBV20-1 and TRBJ1-4; D is unresolved. Germline V gene data show CDR1 as DFQATT and CDR2 as SNEGSKA (reference sequence). The CDR3 sequence is 12 residues long. V shed 3 bases and J shed 4 bases, with 6 bases lying between them. CDR3 bases: TGCAGTGCTAGGGACGTTAATGAAAAACTGTTTTTT. It translates to CSARDVNEKLFF.

Many counts were recorded for this clonotype. The V call is TRBV27, the J call TRBJ1-6; unclear D gene. V was clipped by 5 bases and J by 7 bases, with 12 bases between them. This CDR3 is built from 14 residues. The germline V gene encodes CDR1 MNHEY and CDR2 SMNVEV (reference sequence). The CDR3 coding sequence is TGTGCCAGCAGTAGCGGTTTTGCCAATTCACCCCTCCACTTT. It specifies CASSSGFANSPLHF.

This clonotype was recorded at least ten times. This chain links TRBV20-1 with TRBJ1-1, with 7 bases matching TRBD1. Germline CDR1 DFQATT, CDR2 SNEGSKA (reference sequence). The CDR3 extends over 15 amino acids. With 0 bases clipped from V and 0 bases from J, the junction kept 4 bases outside the gene matches. The CDR3 nucleotides are TGCAGTGCTAGAGAAGGGGGCGGCATGAACACTGAAGCTTTCTTT. Translated, it gives CSAREGGGMNTEAFF.

This clonotype was seen many times. J is TRBJ2-7 and V is TRBV10-3; D gene unclear. The CDR3 contains 13 residues. V lost 5 bases and J lost 0, with 8 bases in between. Looked up from germline, CDR1 is ENHRY and CDR2 is SYGVKD. The chain's CDR3 is CAISKPDSYEQYF. The CDR3 DNA is TGTGCCATCAGTAAACCGGACTCCTACGAGCAGTACTTC.

The V call is TRBV20-1, the J call TRBJ2-2, with a weak D call TRBD2 (6 bases). This CDR3 region has 13 residues. CDR1 and CDR2 from the germline V gene are DFQATT and SNEGSKA (reference sequence). Trimming shortened V by 5 bases and J by 5 bases, and 12 bases separated the two germline ends. The DNA for the CDR3 is TGCAGTGCTGCGATCCGGGGGACCGGGGAGCTGTTTTTT. This translates into CSAAIRGTGELFF.

This clonotype was counted ten times or more. J is TRBJ1-6 and V is TRBV7-2, with D maybe TRBD1 (6 bases). The CDR3 runs 13 residues. The ends were cut back, 5 bases at V and 9 bases at J, with 11 bases in the middle. Per germline, CDR1 SGHTA and CDR2 FQGNSA. In nucleotides, the CDR3 is TGTGCCAGCAGCCAAGCAGGGGCTTCACCCCTCCACTTT. Protein: CASSQAGASPLHF.

V is TRBV20-1 and J is TRBJ2-1, with D perhaps matching TRBD2 (7 bases). The germline V gene encodes CDR1 DFQATT and CDR2 SNEGSKA (reference sequence). This CDR3 comprises 13 residues. Trimming cost V 5 bases and J 5 bases, with 13 bases left between them. CDR3 in DNA: TGCAGTGCTGAAGGGGGAGGGCACAATGAGCAGTTCTTC. It codes for CSAEGGGHNEQFF.

This clonotype was picked up a small number of times. The chain combines TRBV14 with TRBJ2-7, with D unresolved. V dropped 3 bases and J dropped 2 bases, with 11 bases sitting between them. This CDR3 has 14 amino acids. Germline values: CDR1 SGHDN, CDR2 FVKESK. Written as DNA, the CDR3 is TGTGCCAGCAGCCAGAGTACGAACCCCTACGAGCAGTACTTC. Encoded protein: CASSQSTNPYEQYF.

The chain uses TRBV20-1 and TRBJ1-1; TRBD1 might be the D (6 bases). Trimming pared 1 base from V and 6 bases from J, leaving 15 bases between. Per germline, CDR1 DFQATT and CDR2 SNEGSKA (reference sequence). This CDR3 is built from 14 residues. The CDR3 here is CSARAPRGRPEAFF. The CDR3 DNA follows: TGCAGTGCTAGAGCCCCCCGGGGGCGCCCTGAAGCTTTCTTT.

A note on this clonotype: Mismatch with germline at one junction end may stem from a read error. The chain is built from TRBV5-1 and TRBJ2-7, with no clear D. The CDR3 consists of 15 residues. The germline V gene encodes CDR1 SGHRS and CDR2 YFSETQ. The CDR3 DNA is TGTGCCAGCAGCTTGGATTGGGGTGCTACCTACGAGCAGTACTTC. This gives the protein CASSLDWGATYEQYF.

The chain uses TRBV29-1 and TRBJ2-5; D not resolved. The V end was cut by 7 bases, the J end by 1 base, with 16 bases between. The CDR3 loop spans 14 amino acids. Germline V gene lookup returns CDR1 SQVTM and CDR2 ANQGSEA. CDR3 amino acids: CSDSEHRLQETQYF. For the CDR3, the DNA is TGCAGCGACTCCGAACATCGCCTCCAAGAGACCCAGTACTTC. Full variable domain (outside the CDR3, taken from reference TRBV29-1 and TRBJ2-5): SAVISQKPSRDICQRGTSLTIQCQVDSQVTMMFWYRQQPGQSLTLIATANQGSEATYESGFVIDKFPISRPNLTFSTLTVSNMSPEDSSIYLCSDSEHRLQETQYFGPGTRLLVL.

This clonotype was counted only a few times. The chain has TRBV7-2 and TRBJ2-7; 7 nucleotides agree with TRBD2. The CDR3 length is 13 residues. V gave up 5 bases and J gave up 5 bases; unmatched junction bases: 6. The germline CDR1 and CDR2 sequences are SGHTA and FQGNSA. CDR3 in amino acids: CASSQAGRHEQYF. The CDR3 nucleotides read TGTGCCAGCAGCCAAGCGGGACGGCACGAGCAGTACTTC.

The rearrangement links TRBV29-1 to TRBJ1-1; D is perhaps TRBD1 (6 bases). Per the germline V gene, CDR1 is SQVTM and CDR2 is ANQGSEA. The CDR3 has 16 amino acids. CDR3 bases: TGCGCCAGCAGCCAAGCGGACAGCGATATGAACACTGAAGCTTTCTTT. Protein: CASSQADSDMNTEAFF.

To note about this clonotype: The junction does not match germline at one end; this may be a read error. The chain carries TRBV10-3 and TRBJ2-7; 7 bases line up with TRBD1. This CDR3 contains 15 residues. Germline V gene sequence: CDR1 ENHRY, CDR2 SYGVKD. The CDR3 sequence is CASSSAGGASYEQYF. The CDR3 DNA reads as TGTGCCAGCAGTTCGGCAGGGGGTGCTTCCTACGAGCAGTACTTC.